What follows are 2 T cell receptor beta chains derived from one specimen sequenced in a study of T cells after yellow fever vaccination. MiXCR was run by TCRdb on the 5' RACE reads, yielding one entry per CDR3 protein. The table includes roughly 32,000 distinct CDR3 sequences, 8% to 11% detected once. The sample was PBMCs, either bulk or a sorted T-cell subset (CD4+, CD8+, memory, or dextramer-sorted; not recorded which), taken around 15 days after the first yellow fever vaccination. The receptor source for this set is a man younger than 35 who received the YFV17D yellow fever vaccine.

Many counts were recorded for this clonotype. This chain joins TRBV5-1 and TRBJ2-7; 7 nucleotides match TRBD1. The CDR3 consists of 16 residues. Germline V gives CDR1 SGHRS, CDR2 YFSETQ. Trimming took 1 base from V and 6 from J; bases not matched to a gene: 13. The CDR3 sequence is CASSLFSSPTGVEQYF. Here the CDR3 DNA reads TGCGCCAGCAGCTTGTTCTCCTCGCCCACAGGGGTCGAGCAGTACTTC.

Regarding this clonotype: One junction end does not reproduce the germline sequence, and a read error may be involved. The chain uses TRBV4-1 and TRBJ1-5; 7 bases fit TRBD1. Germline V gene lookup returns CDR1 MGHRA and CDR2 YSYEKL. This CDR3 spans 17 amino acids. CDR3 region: CASSQDSARGANQPKHF. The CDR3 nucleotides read TGCGCCAGCAGCCAAGACTCGGCCAGGGGGGCCAATCAGCCCAAGCATTTT.